The sequence of this TCR beta chain was determined in a study of cytomegalovirus exposure and HLA in healthy donors. This clone has more than one count but fewer than ten. The V gene's germline CDR1 is SGHTA and CDR2 FQGNSA. This CDR3 has 14 residues. V dropped 5 bases and J dropped 7; count of bases not matched to a gene: 8. In the PCR, 60 Vbeta and 13 Jbeta primers were used. Only in-frame clones appear in the TCRdb table, and some are missing; sequencing was by immunoSEQ multiplex PCR. Of more than 80,000 clones in the sample, around 76% were seen once. The sequencing sample was made of PBMCs. The sequence derives from a woman aged 50 to 60 in good health and CMV-seropositive. V and J are TRBV7-2 and TRBJ1-5; TRBD1 aligns across 7 bases. CDR3: CASSLRQGEQPQHF. Here the CDR3 DNA reads TGTGCCAGCAGCCTTAGACAGGGAGAACAGCCCCAGCATTTT. The full variable domain, its missing parts supplied by reference TRBV7-2 and TRBJ1-5, is GAGVSQSPSNKVTEKGKDVELRCDPISGHTALYWYRQSLGQGLEFLIYFQGNSAPDKSGLPSDRFSAERTGGSVSTLTIQRTQQEDSAVYLCASSLRQGEQPQHFGDGTRLSIL.